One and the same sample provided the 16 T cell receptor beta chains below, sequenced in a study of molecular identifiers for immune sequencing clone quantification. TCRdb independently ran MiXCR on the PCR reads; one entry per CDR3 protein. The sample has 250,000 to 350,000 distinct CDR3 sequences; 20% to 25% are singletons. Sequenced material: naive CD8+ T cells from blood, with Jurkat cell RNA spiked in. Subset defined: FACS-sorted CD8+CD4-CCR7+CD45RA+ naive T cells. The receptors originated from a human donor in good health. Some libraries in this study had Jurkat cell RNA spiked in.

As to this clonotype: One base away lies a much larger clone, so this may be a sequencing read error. The CDR3 bases are TGTGCCAGCATAAGTAAACTACTCCCCTACGAGCAGTACTTC. It codes for CASISKLLPYEQYF. The chain carries TRBV28 and TRBJ2-7; D gene ambiguous. Between the trimmed V and J ends, which lost 7 bases and 2 bases, there was a span of 15 bases. Germline CDR1 reads MDHEN; CDR2 reads SYDVKM. The CDR3 is 14 amino acids.

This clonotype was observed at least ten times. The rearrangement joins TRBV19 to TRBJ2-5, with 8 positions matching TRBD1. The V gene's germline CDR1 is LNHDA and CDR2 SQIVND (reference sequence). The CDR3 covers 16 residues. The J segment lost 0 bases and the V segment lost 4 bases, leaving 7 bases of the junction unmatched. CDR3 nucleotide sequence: TGTGCCAGTAGTACGGGGGACAGGACGTACCAAGAGACCCAGTACTTC. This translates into CASSTGDRTYQETQYF.

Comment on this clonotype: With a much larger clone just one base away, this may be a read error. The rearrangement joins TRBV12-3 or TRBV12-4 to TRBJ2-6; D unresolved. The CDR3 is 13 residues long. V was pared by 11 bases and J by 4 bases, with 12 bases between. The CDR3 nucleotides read TGTGCCGGCCTCATAATAGGGGCCAACGTCCTGACTTTC. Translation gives CAGLIIGANVLTF.

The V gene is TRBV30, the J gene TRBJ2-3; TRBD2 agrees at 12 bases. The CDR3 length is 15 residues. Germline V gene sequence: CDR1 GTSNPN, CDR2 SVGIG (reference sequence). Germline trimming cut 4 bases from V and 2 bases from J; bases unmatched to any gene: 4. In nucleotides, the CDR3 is TGTGCCTGGACTAGCGGGGGGGTTAACACAGATACGCAGTATTTT. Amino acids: CAWTSGGVNTDTQYF. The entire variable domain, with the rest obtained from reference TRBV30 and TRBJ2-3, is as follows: SQTIHQWPATLVQPVGSPLSLECTVEGTSNPNLYWYRQAAGRGLQLLFYSVGIGQISSEVPQNLSASRPQDRQFILSSKKLLLSDSGFYLCAWTSGGVNTDTQYFGPGTRLTVL.

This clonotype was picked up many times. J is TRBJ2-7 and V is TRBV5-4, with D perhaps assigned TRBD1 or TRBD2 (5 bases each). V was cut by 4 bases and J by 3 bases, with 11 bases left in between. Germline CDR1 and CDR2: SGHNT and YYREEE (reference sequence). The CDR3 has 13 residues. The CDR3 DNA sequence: TGTGCCAGCAGCGAAGGGGACGGCTACGAGCAGTACTTC. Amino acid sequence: CASSEGDGYEQYF.

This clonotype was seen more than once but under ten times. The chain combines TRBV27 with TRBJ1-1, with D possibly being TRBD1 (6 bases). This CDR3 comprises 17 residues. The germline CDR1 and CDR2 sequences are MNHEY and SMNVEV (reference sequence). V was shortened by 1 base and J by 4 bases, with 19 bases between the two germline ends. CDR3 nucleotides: TGTGCCAGCAGTTTATTAGCCCCTGGGCAGGGGATCACTGAAGCTTTCTTT. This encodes CASSLLAPGQGITEAFF.

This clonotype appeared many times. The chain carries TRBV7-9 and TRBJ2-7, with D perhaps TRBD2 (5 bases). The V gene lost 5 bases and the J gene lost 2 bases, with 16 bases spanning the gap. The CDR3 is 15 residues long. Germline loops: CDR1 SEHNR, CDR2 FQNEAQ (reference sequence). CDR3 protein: CASSQEGKRTYEQYF. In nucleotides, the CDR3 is TGTGCCAGCAGCCAAGAGGGTAAAAGGACCTACGAGCAGTACTTC.

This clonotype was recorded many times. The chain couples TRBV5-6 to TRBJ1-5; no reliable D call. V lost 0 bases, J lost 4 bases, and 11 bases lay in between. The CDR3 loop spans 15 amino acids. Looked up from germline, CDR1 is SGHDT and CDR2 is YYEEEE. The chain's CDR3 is CASSLGSDRNQPQHF. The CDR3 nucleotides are TGTGCCAGCAGCTTGGGTTCAGACCGTAATCAGCCCCAGCATTTT.

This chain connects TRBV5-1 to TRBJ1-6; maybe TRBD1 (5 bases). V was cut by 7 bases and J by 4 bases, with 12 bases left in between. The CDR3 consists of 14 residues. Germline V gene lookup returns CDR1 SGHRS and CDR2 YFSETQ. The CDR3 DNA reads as TGCGCCAGCCAGACAGCCGGATATAATTCACCCCTCCACTTT. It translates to CASQTAGYNSPLHF.

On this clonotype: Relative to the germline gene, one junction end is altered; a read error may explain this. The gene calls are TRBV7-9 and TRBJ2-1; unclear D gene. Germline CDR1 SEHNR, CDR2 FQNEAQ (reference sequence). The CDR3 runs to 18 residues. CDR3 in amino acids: CASGLVATTPSSYNEQFF. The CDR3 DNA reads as TGTGCCAGCGGCTTAGTGGCTACCACCCCGAGCTCCTACAATGAGCAGTTCTTC. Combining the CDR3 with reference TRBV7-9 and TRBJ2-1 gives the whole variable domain DTGVSQNPRHKITKRGQNVTFRCDPISEHNRLYWYRQTLGQGPEFLTYFQNEAQLEKSRLLSDRFSAERPKGSFSTLEIQRTEQGDSAMYLCASGLVATTPSSYNEQFFGPGTRLTVL.

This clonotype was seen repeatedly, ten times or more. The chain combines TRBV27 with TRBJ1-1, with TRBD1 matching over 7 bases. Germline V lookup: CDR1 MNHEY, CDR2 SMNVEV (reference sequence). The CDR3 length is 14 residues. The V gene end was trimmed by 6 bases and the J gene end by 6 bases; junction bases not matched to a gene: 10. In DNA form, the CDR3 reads TGTGCCAGCAGCAAAAGACAGGGCAAAGCTGAAGCTTTCTTT. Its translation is CASSKRQGKAEAFF.

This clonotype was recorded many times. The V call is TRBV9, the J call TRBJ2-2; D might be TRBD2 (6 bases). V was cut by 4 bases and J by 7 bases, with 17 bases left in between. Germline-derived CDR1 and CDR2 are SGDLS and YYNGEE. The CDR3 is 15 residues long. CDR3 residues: CASSPRTLANGELFF. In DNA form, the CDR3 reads TGTGCCAGCAGCCCAAGAACCCTAGCGAACGGGGAGCTGTTTTTT.

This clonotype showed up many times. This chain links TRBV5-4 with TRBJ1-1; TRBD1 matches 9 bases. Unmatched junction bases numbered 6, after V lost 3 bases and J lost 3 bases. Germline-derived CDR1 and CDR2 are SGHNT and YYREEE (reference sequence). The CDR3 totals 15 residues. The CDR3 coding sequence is TGTGCCAGCAGCTCAACAGGGGGCGCGGACACTGAAGCTTTCTTT. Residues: CASSSTGGADTEAFF.

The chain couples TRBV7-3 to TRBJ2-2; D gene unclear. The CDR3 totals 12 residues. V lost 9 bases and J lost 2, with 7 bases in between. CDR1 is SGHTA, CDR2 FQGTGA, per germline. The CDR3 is CARSPNTGELFF. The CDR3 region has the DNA TGTGCCAGAAGCCCTAACACCGGGGAGCTGTTTTTT.

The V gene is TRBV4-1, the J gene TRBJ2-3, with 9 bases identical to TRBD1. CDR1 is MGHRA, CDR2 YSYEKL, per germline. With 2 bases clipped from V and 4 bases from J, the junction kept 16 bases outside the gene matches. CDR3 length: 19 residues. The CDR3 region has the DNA TGCGCCAGCAGCCAACAACCGCCCCGGACAGGGGCGAACTCAGATACGCAGTATTTT. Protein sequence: CASSQQPPRTGANSDTQYF.

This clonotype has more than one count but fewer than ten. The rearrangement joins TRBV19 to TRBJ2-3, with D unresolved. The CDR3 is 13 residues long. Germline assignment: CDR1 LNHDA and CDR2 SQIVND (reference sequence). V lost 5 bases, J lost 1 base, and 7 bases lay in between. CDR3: CASSVIRTDTQYF. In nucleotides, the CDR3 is TGTGCCAGTAGTGTGATCCGCACAGATACGCAGTATTTT.